This TCR beta chain was found in a study of cytomegalovirus exposure and HLA in healthy donors. The study, taken as a whole, reports: Earlier analysis looked at TCR beta V segments, and most were productive about 87% or about 30% of the time.

Researchers ran the PCR with 60 Vbeta and 13 Jbeta primers. Generated by immunoSEQ multiplex PCR, the TCRdb table keeps only in-frame clones and is missing some. The repertoire consists of about 160,000 clones, with around 80% occurring once and the leading ten covering about 4.7%. With regard to this clone: Its antigen is not identified.

CDR1 and CDR2 (germline): LGHNA, YSLEER. V lost 0 bases and J 4 bases, leaving 17 bases between the germline ends. This CDR3 has 17 residues. The sample was PBMCs. The sequence was obtained from a man aged 25 to 40 in good health and CMV-seronegative. The genes are TRBV4-3 and TRBJ2-3; the D gene is possibly TRBD2 (7 bases). CDR3 DNA sequence: TGCGCCAGCAGCCAAGAGGGGGGGGCCCGGTTCCCAGATACGCAGTATTTT. This gives the protein CASSQEGGARFPDTQYF.